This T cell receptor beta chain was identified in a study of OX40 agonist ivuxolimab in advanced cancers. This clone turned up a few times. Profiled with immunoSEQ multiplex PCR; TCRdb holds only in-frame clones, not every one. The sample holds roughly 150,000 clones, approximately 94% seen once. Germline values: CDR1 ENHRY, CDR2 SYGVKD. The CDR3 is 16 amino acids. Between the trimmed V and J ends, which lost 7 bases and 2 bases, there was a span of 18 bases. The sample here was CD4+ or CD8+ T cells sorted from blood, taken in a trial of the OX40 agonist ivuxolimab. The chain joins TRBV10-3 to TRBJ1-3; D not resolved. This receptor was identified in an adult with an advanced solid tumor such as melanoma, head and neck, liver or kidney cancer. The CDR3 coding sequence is TGTGCCATCACTTCTCACTCGGGCACTACTGGAAACACCATATATTTT. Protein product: CAITSHSGTTGNTIYF.